This T cell receptor beta chain was captured by sequencing in a study of tumour-infiltrating T cells in Burkitt lymphoma. The method was immunoSEQ multiplex PCR; TCRdb's version includes in-frame clones alone and lacks a portion of them. The sample carries under 15,000 clones, around 30% recorded once. This clone was seen only a few times. The sequence derives from a human donor with diffuse large B-cell lymphoma. The sequenced sample was tumor tissue.

CDR3 loop: CASSSDGGDTEAFF. The CDR3 nucleotides are TGTGCCAGCTCATCGGACGGCGGGGACACTGAAGCTTTCTTT. The rearrangement joins TRBV18 to TRBJ1-1; D remains ambiguous. V gave up 5 bases and J gave up 3 bases, with 13 bases separating them. CDR3 size: 14 residues. Germline assignment: CDR1 KGHSH and CDR2 LQKENI.